This T cell receptor (beta chain) came from a study of T cells after yellow fever vaccination. MiXCR, run by TCRdb on the 5' RACE reads, gives a single entry per CDR3 protein. Among a few hundred thousand distinct CDR3 sequences listed, roughly 8.4% were seen once. The CDR3 covers 14 residues. Germline CDR1 and CDR2: MDHEN and SYDVKM. The trim removed 2 bases at V and 5 bases at J, leaving 1 base unmatched. The source was PBMCs, collected about 49 days after the first yellow fever vaccination. This TCR derives from a young man who received the YFV17D yellow fever vaccine. The chain combines TRBV28 with TRBJ2-2; 8 positions match TRBD2. The CDR3 region has the DNA TGTGCCAGCAGTTTAGAGCGGGGGACCGGGGAGCTGTTTTTT. Translated: CASSLERGTGELFF.